What follows are 28 T cell receptor beta chains derived from one specimen sequenced in a study of post-analysis software for immune sequencing data (dated by TCRdb to 2013 to 2016). Points the paper makes about the study in general: Four to six TRBV segments, including TRBV5-6, TRBV5-1 and TRBV20-1, were significantly more frequent in patients than controls.

No antigens are known for them. The method was PCR. The reads were generated on an Illumina HiSeq 2500. To reduce PCR and sequencing biases, unique molecular identifiers were incorporated into the TCR beta cDNA libraries. Using fastp at Q25 and MiXCR, TCRdb reprocessed the public reads and kept productive beta chains. One record per CDR3 amino acid sequence lists the most common genes and DNA. The table for this sample lists some 450,000 distinct CDR3 sequences; approximately 45% of them were counted only once. Around 10% of the sample lies in the top ten. The material sequenced was blood. Receptors originate from a girl aged 5-17 years with multiple sclerosis.

This clonotype has just a few counts. The chain employs TRBV9 and TRBJ2-1; unclear D gene. Trimming removed 3 bases at V and 4 bases at J, with 11 bases between. Germline assignment: CDR1 SGDLS and CDR2 YYNGEE. The CDR3 consists of 14 residues. This chain's CDR3 is CASSARTDYNEQFF. In nucleotides, the CDR3 is TGTGCCAGCAGCGCTAGGACGGATTACAATGAGCAGTTCTTC.

In this sample, this clonotype turned up a few times. The V and J genes are TRBV10-3 and TRBJ2-7; 12 bases agree with TRBD2. Germline V gives CDR1 ENHRY, CDR2 SYGVKD. This CDR3 has 18 residues. V lost 3 bases and J lost 3; bases outside the gene matches: 12. In DNA form, the CDR3 reads TGTGCCATCAGTGAAGGGGGACTAGCGGGTTACGGCGTCTACGAGCAGTACTTC. Translation gives CAISEGGLAGYGVYEQYF.

The rearrangement joins TRBV29-1 to TRBJ1-1; D remains ambiguous. The length of the CDR3 is 13 residues. Germline V gene lookup returns CDR1 SQVTM and CDR2 ANQGSEA. Deletions cut 3 bases from V and 4 bases from J, with 12 bases between. The CDR3 here is CSVDRSRGTEAFF. The CDR3 nucleotides are TGCAGCGTTGACAGGAGCCGGGGCACTGAAGCTTTCTTT.

This clonotype was found a few times. The V call is TRBV29-1, the J call TRBJ2-1, with TRBD2 matching over 13 bases. The V segment lost 7 bases and the J segment 8 bases; nucleotides outside the gene matches: 14. The CDR3 is 16 residues long. Germline CDR1 reads SQVTM; CDR2 reads ANQGSEA. The CDR3 nucleotides are TGCAGCGCCCTCAGGGGGACTAGCGGGATGGGCGATGAGCAGTTCTTC. It encodes CSALRGTSGMGDEQFF.

This clonotype was found a few times. J is TRBJ2-7 and V is TRBV7-2; a weak D match, TRBD2 (5 bases). CDR1 and CDR2 (germline): SGHTA, FQGNSA. The CDR3 covers 13 residues. Trimming took off 4 bases at V and 4 bases at J, with 11 bases between the two ends. The CDR3 nucleotides read TGTGCCAGCAGCTACCAGCGGAGATACGAGCAGTACTTC. The encoded protein is CASSYQRRYEQYF.

This clonotype was counted between two and nine times. The V call is TRBV9, the J call TRBJ2-1; 7 nucleotides line up with TRBD2. The ends lost 0 bases at V and 3 bases at J; junction bases unmatched: 9. The CDR3 is 17 residues long. In germline, CDR1 is SGDLS, CDR2 YYNGEE. The CDR3 region is CASSVDTREGSYNEQFF. Here the CDR3 DNA reads TGTGCCAGCAGCGTAGATACGAGGGAGGGGAGCTACAATGAGCAGTTCTTC.

V usage is TRBV27 and J usage is TRBJ2-7, with 9 bases identical to TRBD2. The V gene's germline CDR1 is MNHEY and CDR2 SMNVEV (reference sequence). The CDR3 is 15 amino acids. Unmatched junction bases numbered 7, after V lost 1 base and J lost 6 bases. The CDR3 region is CASSLYLAGLGEQYF. In DNA form, the CDR3 reads TGTGCCAGCAGTTTATACCTAGCGGGACTAGGCGAGCAGTACTTC.

This sequence joins TRBV20-1 and TRBJ2-7; 7 nucleotides match TRBD2. There are 14 residues in the CDR3. The V and J ends lost 5 bases and 0 bases, in that order; junction bases with no gene match: 7. CDR1 DFQATT and CDR2 SNEGSKA come from the germline V gene (reference sequence). This CDR3 reads CSAQSGTSSYEQYF. CDR3 bases: TGCAGTGCTCAAAGCGGGACCAGCTCCTACGAGCAGTACTTC.

This clonotype was found a few times. The chain joins TRBV5-1 to TRBJ1-2, with D unclear. There are 13 residues in the CDR3. Germline CDR1 is SGHRS and CDR2 is YFSETQ. V lost 0 bases, J lost 6 bases, and 9 bases lay in between. CDR3 DNA: TGCGCCAGCAGCTTGGAAAGGGTGGATGGCTACACCTTC. Translation: CASSLERVDGYTF.

The chain recombines TRBV28 with TRBJ2-5, with 13 nucleotides matching TRBD2. The CDR3 runs to 17 residues. Looked up from germline, CDR1 is MDHEN and CDR2 is SYDVKM. The V segment lost 6 bases and the J segment 1 base; nucleotides outside the gene matches: 8. CDR3 residues: CASSSPGLAGIQETQYF. The CDR3 DNA reads TGTGCCAGCAGCTCGCCGGGACTAGCGGGGATCCAAGAGACCCAGTACTTC.

The genes are TRBV15 and TRBJ2-5; possible D gene TRBD2, 6 bases. The germline gives CDR1 LNHNV, CDR2 YYDKDF (reference sequence). CDR3 length: 16 residues. V was cut by 0 bases and J by 5 bases, with 16 bases left in between. DNA of the CDR3: TGTGCCACCAGCAGAGAAATCGGCTTCCTAGCGGAGACCCAGTACTTC. It codes for CATSREIGFLAETQYF.

The CDR3 loop is CAMKRQDLGNTIYF. CDR3 DNA sequence: TGTGCCATGAAAAGACAGGATTTAGGAAACACCATATATTTT. V gene TRBV10-3 combines with J gene TRBJ1-3, with D perhaps matching TRBD1 (6 bases). There are 14 residues in the CDR3. Germline-derived CDR1 and CDR2 are ENHRY and SYGVKD. The V gene lost 9 bases and the J gene lost 4 bases, with 16 bases spanning the gap.

The chain recombines TRBV27 with TRBJ2-1; 8 bases match TRBD2. The CDR3 spans 14 residues. Germline V gives CDR1 MNHEY, CDR2 SMNVEV (reference sequence). J lost 2 bases, V lost 3 bases, and 0 bases had no gene match. DNA of the CDR3: TGTGCCAGCAGTTTTAGCGGGACCTACAATGAGCAGTTCTTC. Protein product: CASSFSGTYNEQFF.

This clonotype was recorded a few times. J is TRBJ2-5 and V is TRBV7-6; D gene unclear. Matching the DNA end better, TRBJ2-7 makes the J call doubtful. The germline V gene has CDR1 SGHVS and CDR2 FNYEAQ. CDR3 size: 14 residues. CDR3 residues: CASSLTHQTDEQYF. CDR3 sequence (DNA): TGTGCCAGCAGCTTAACTCATCAGACTGACGAGCAGTACTTC.

For this clonotype: A junction boundary mismatches the germline segment, possibly from a read error. V and J are TRBV6-6 and TRBJ2-5; D unresolved. The J call may not be correct, given that the DNA end is closer to TRBJ2-7. The CDR3 consists of 11 residues. Germline V gene lookup returns CDR1 MNHNY and CDR2 SVGAGI (reference sequence). CDR3 DNA sequence: TGTGCCGGCAGTTACACGGACGAGCAGTACTTC. It specifies CAGSYTDEQYF.

The chain couples TRBV6-1 to TRBJ2-7; 9 bases fit TRBD2. With V trimmed by 7 bases and J by 10 bases, 11 bases remained unmatched. The germline V gene encodes CDR1 MNHNS and CDR2 SASEGT. The CDR3 covers 13 residues. CDR3 sequence (DNA): TGTGCCAGCAAAACTAGCGGGTCAGAGGCCCAGTACTTC. Residues: CASKTSGSEAQYF.

About this clonotype itself: This could be a read error, since a much larger clone is one nucleotide away. The rearrangement joins TRBV28 to TRBJ2-7; D perhaps matches TRBD1 (6 bases). The V end lost 7 bases, the J end lost 0 bases, and 7 bases lay between the germline ends. The CDR3 contains 12 residues. Germline V gives CDR1 MDHEN, CDR2 SYDVKM. CDR3 sequence (DNA): TGTGCCAGCAAGGACAGCTCCTACGAGCAGTACTTC. This sequence encodes CASKDSSYEQYF.

The sample holds a few counts of this clonotype. The V and J genes are TRBV6-5 and TRBJ2-7; D perhaps matches TRBD2 (5 bases). The CDR3 extends over 13 amino acids. Trimming took off 2 bases at V and 2 bases at J, with 7 bases between the two ends. Germline lookup yields CDR1 MNHEY and CDR2 SVGAGI. CDR3 protein: CASSYARAYEQYF. CDR3 sequence (DNA): TGTGCCAGCAGTTACGCGCGGGCCTACGAGCAGTACTTC.

V gene TRBV29-1 combines with J gene TRBJ2-5; D uncertain. V was trimmed by 4 bases and J by 2 bases, leaving 8 bases between them. Germline loops: CDR1 SQVTM, CDR2 ANQGSEA. The CDR3 covers 12 residues. The CDR3 sequence is CSVVTEQETQYF. CDR3 coding DNA: TGCAGCGTTGTGACCGAACAAGAGACCCAGTACTTC.

Notes on this clonotype: One junction end disagrees with the germline gene, perhaps due to a read error. The chain joins TRBV29-1 to TRBJ2-7; the D gene is possibly TRBD2 (5 bases). The CDR3 runs 13 residues. Germline V CDR1 and CDR2: SQVTM, ANQGSEA. The CDR3 is CGVEGGSFYEQYF. CDR3 DNA sequence: TGCGGCGTTGAAGGAGGCAGCTTCTACGAGCAGTACTTC.

J is TRBJ2-1 and V is TRBV6-4, with D possibly called TRBD1 or TRBD2 (5 bases each). V dropped 5 bases and J dropped 7 bases, with 18 bases sitting between them. CDR3 length: 15 residues. Per germline, CDR1 MRHNA and CDR2 SNTAGT. In DNA form, the CDR3 reads TGTGCCAGCAGTACCTTTGAGGGGCCTGGGAATGAGCAGTTCTTC. Encoded protein: CASSTFEGPGNEQFF.

The chain's CDR3 is CASKLDGGNRELFF. The CDR3 DNA sequence: TGTGCCAGCAAACTGGACGGAGGGAACCGGGAGCTGTTTTTT. The chain combines TRBV6-2 or TRBV6-3 with TRBJ2-2; D perhaps matches TRBD2 (6 bases). Germline CDR1 reads MNHEY; CDR2 reads SVGEGT. Trimming pared 7 bases from V and 9 bases from J, leaving 18 bases between. CDR3 length: 14 amino acids.

V gene TRBV7-3 combines with J gene TRBJ2-6, with D unresolved. CDR1 and CDR2 (germline): SGHTA, FQGTGA. This CDR3 has 18 residues. V shed 0 bases and J shed 1 base, with 13 bases lying between them. CDR3 amino acids: CASSLTPAERSGANVLTF. CDR3 coding DNA: TGTGCCAGCAGCTTAACTCCGGCGGAGAGGTCTGGGGCCAACGTCCTGACTTTC.

The V gene is TRBV20-1, the J gene TRBJ1-2; 7 bases agree with TRBD1. With V trimmed by 6 bases and J by 8 bases, 15 bases remained unmatched. From germline, CDR1 is DFQATT and CDR2 SNEGSKA (reference sequence). The CDR3 runs to 14 residues. CDR3 residues: CSAKTGSPLWGYTF. In DNA, the CDR3 is TGCAGTGCCAAGACAGGGTCACCACTTTGGGGCTACACCTTC.

This clonotype was recorded a few times. The rearrangement uses TRBV28 and TRBJ1-4, with D perhaps matching TRBD1 (6 bases). Germline CDR1 and CDR2: MDHEN and SYDVKM. CDR3 length: 16 residues. Trimming shortened V by 4 bases and J by 3 bases, and 15 bases separated the two germline ends. CDR3 DNA: TGTGCCAGCAGTTCCCCACAGGGACACTCTAATGAAAAACTGTTTTTT. This sequence encodes CASSSPQGHSNEKLFF.

This clonotype was picked up a small number of times. This sequence joins TRBV20-1 and TRBJ1-2; D remains unclear. CDR1 DFQATT and CDR2 SNEGSKA come from the germline V gene (reference sequence). This CDR3 is built from 10 residues. Trimming removed 0 bases from V and 6 bases from J, with 2 bases in between. The CDR3 spells CSARDNGYTF. The DNA of the CDR3 is TGCAGTGCTAGAGATAATGGCTACACCTTC.

The chain links TRBV20-1 to TRBJ2-7; TRBD1 aligns across 11 bases. J lost 2 bases, V lost 1 base, and 4 bases had no gene match. The CDR3 is 15 amino acids. In germline, CDR1 is DFQATT, CDR2 SNEGSKA (reference sequence). The CDR3 region has the DNA TGCAGTGCTAGAGCCCGGGACAGGGGGGCCTACGAGCAGTACTTC. It specifies CSARARDRGAYEQYF.

This clonotype was counted only a few times. The gene calls are TRBV20-1 and TRBJ2-3, with 11 bases identical to TRBD1. Germline V CDR1 and CDR2: DFQATT, SNEGSKA (reference sequence). This CDR3 contains 15 residues. V lost 5 bases, J lost 3 bases, and 7 bases stayed unmatched. The CDR3 region has the DNA TGCAGTGCTCCTAGGACAGGGGGCAAAACAGATACGCAGTATTTT. Encoded protein: CSAPRTGGKTDTQYF.